This TCR beta chain appears in the sequencing data of a study of blood T cell repertoires in COVID-19 (dated by TCRdb to 2020 to 2022). For context, the study as a whole: Samples from collaborators originated in the United States, Italy and Spain and spanned both the acute and convalescent phases of COVID-19. The material from the prospective study consisted of cDNA or gDNA derived from T cells, B-cell-depleted T cells, or PBMCs. The dataset comprised deeply sampled blood TCRbeta repertoires from subjects exposed to, actively infected with, or recovered from COVID-19. The repertoires were released in a freely available public database meant as a resource for research on the immune response to SARS-CoV-2. Samples came from the ongoing ImmuneRACE study (first 160 participants) plus 1,254 subjects from 6 global collaborators. The sample metadata nearly always contained a de-identified subject ID, COVID-19 status, age in years and sex. Where available, HLA class I and class II types were taken from metadata supplied by the sample provider and were not determined by assay-based typing. Findings and caveats that apply to the study as a whole: The quantity of clinical and demographic metadata differed by source and by participant and was supplied without curation.

The germline V gene yields SGHRS for CDR1 and YFSETQ for CDR2. The CDR3 runs 14 residues from the cysteine to the phenylalanine. Only CDR3 DNA remains: 42 bases, in frame from the first base. V and J are trimmed by 5 bases and 4 bases, and the gene matches miss 6 bases of the junction. In the case of this clone: What antigen it recognizes has not been identified. No base qualities exist here, and no much larger clone lies one base off it.

TCRbeta CDR3 regions were amplified from genomic DNA by means of the immunoSEQ Assay, a bias-controlled multiplex PCR. From the authors' description of their analysis: The number of nucleated cells in each sample was estimated by amplification of reference gene primers within the assay. Sequence reads were collapsed and filtered to measure the absolute abundance of every unique TCRbeta CDR3 rearrangement. For each sample, productive Simpson clonality was calculated by taking the square root of Simpson's diversity index across productive rearrangements. This is the immuneACCESS table as TCRdb keeps it, with only in-frame sequences that have V and J called. A part of the clones is gone; compared with another copy, unresolved V genes explain less than half, and the rest is unexplained. For V, J and clone size, that table is used; D and trimming come from the DNA. Recorded for this sample are roughly 360,000 clones; over 75% of them occurred a single time. 0.97% of the sample comes from the top ten.

Enrolling through a virtual design, the prospective study's participants ranged in age from about 18 to 100 years and lived across roughly 24 United States geographic areas. To assign participants to cohorts, the prospective study relied on clinical history that participants themselves reported in a screening survey and a study questionnaire. In the prospective study, whole blood, serum and a nasopharyngeal or oropharyngeal swab were collected from each participant by mobile phlebotomists. Prospective study participants could optionally give additional blood draws and questionnaires over an approximately 2-month period. Before DNA extraction, prospective study blood samples were shipped either frozen or at room temperature.

Sequencing input: PBMCs or T cells enriched from blood (not recorded which). The chain was built from TRBV5-1 and TRBJ2-3; the central 8 bases match TRBD2. The sequence was obtained from a woman in her 30s with acute COVID-19. Read as DNA, the sequence is TGCGCCAGCAGTGGGCGGGGGGACGCAGATACGCAGTATTTT. Its translation reads: CASSGRGDADTQYF.